This record covers a single TCR beta chain. The target antigen is unknown. This CDR3 region has 13 residues. V lost 8 bases, J lost 6 bases, and 16 bases lay in between. Looked up from germline, CDR1 is MNHNS and CDR2 is SASEGT. This sample stems from a study of OX40 agonist ivuxolimab in advanced cancers. Whole-study results and caveats: In the 0.1-3.0 mg/kg groups, partial responders showed among the lowest expansion.

Some clones are missing from TCRdb's copy, which holds only in-frame ones; the method was immunoSEQ multiplex PCR. This sample yields just over 60,000 clones, of which roughly nine tenths are seen a single time; roughly 0.56% belongs to the top ten. Sequences were derived from CD4+ or CD8+ T cells sorted from blood, sampled in a trial of the OX40 agonist ivuxolimab. This sequence originates from an adult with an advanced solid tumor such as melanoma, head and neck, liver or kidney cancer. The chain is built from TRBV6-1 and TRBJ1-2; D might be TRBD1 (6 bases). The CDR3 nucleotides are TGTGCCAGCTTGTCCCCGGACAGCAATGGCTACACCTTC. Its protein product is CASLSPDSNGYTF.